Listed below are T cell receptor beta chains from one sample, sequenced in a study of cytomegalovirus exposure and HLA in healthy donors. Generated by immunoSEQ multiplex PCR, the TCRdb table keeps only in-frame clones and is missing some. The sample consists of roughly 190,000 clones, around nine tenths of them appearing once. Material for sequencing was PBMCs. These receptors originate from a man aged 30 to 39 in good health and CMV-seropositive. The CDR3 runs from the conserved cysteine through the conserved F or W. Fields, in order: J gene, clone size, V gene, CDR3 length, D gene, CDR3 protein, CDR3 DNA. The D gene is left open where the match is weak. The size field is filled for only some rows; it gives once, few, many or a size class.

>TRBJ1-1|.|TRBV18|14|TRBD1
CASSGQGTNTEAFF
TGTGCCAGCTCAGGACAGGGGACGAACACTGAAGCTTTCTTT
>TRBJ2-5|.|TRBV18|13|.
CASSPRRDETQYF
TGTGCCAGCTCACCAAGGAGGGATGAGACCCAGTACTTC
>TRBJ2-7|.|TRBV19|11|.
CASSTQYEQYF
TGTGCCAGTAGTACCCAATACGAGCAGTACTTC
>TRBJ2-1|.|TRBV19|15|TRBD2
CASSQRTGGSDEQFF
TGTGCCAGTTCCCAAAGGACGGGAGGATCGGATGAGCAGTTCTTC
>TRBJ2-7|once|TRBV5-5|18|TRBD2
CASSLEGTSGFAAYEQYF
TGTGCCAGCAGCTTGGAAGGGACTAGCGGGTTTGCGGCCTACGAGCAGTACTTC
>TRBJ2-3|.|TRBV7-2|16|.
CASSLELDSSTDTQYF
TGTGCCAGCAGCTTAGAGTTGGACTCTAGCACAGATACGCAGTATTTT
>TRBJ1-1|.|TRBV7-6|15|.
CASSLYLGENTEAFF
TGTGCCAGCTCCCTATACCTGGGGGAGAACACTGAAGCTTTCTTT
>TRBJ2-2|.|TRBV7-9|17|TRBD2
CASSTGGSGSLAGELFF
TGTGCCAGCAGCACCGGGGGGAGCGGGAGTTTGGCCGGGGAGCTGTTTTTT
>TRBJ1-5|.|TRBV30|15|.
CAWSQGSGGNQPQHF
TGTGCCTGGAGTCAGGGGAGTGGGGGCAATCAGCCCCAGCATTTT
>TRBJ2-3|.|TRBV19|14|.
CASTATGITDTQYF
TGTGCCAGTACCGCGACAGGAATCACAGATACGCAGTATTTT
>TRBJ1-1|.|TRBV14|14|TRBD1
CASSPGQGNTEAFF
TGTGCCAGCAGCCCGGGACAGGGGAACACTGAAGCTTTCTTT
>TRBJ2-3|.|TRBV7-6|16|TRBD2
CASSLRLAGGADTQYF
TGTGCCAGCAGCTTACGGCTAGCGGGAGGGGCAGATACGCAGTATTTT
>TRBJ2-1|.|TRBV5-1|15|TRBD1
CASSGEGQNYNEQFF
TGCGCCAGCAGCGGCGAGGGACAGAATTACAATGAGCAGTTCTTC
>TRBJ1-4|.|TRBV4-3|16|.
CASSQDQGGPEEKLFF
TGCGCCAGCAGCCAAGATCAGGGAGGGCCAGAAGAAAAACTGTTTTTT
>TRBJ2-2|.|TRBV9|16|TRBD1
CASSVQDRGLAGELFF
TGTGCCAGCAGCGTACAGGACAGGGGGCTTGCCGGGGAGCTGTTTTTT
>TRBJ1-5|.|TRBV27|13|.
CAPGSDSNQPQHF
TGTGCCCCGGGGTCCGACTCAAATCAGCCCCAGCATTTT
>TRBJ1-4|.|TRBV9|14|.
CASASSATNEKLFF
TGTGCCAGCGCGTCTAGTGCAACTAATGAAAAACTGTTTTTT
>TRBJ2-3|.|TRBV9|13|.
CASSVTSGGTQYF
TGTGCCAGCAGCGTAACCTCAGGGGGGACGCAGTATTTT
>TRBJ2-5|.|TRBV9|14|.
CASSIGTHQETQYF
TGTGCCAGCAGCATAGGGACTCATCAAGAGACCCAGTACTTC
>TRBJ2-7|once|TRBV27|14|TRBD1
CASRRGQGSYEQYF
TGTGCCAGCAGACGCGGACAGGGGAGCTACGAGCAGTACTTC
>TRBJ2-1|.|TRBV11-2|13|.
CASSPATYNEQFF
TGTGCCAGCAGCCCCGCTACCTACAATGAGCAGTTCTTC
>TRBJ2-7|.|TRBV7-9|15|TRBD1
CASSLGQGRTDEQYF
TGTGCCAGCAGCTTAGGACAGGGAAGGACGGACGAGCAGTACTTC
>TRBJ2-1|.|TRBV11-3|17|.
CASSLHRLVGRYNEQFF
TGTGCCAGCAGCTTACACAGACTAGTCGGGCGCTACAATGAGCAGTTCTTC
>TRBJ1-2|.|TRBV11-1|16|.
CASSLGMDSSNYGYTF
TGTGCCAGCAGCTTAGGTATGGACAGCTCTAACTATGGCTACACCTTC
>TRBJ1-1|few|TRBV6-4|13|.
CASSLEVNTEAFF
TGTGCCAGCAGCCTCGAGGTGAACACTGAAGCTTTCTTT
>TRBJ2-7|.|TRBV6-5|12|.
CASAGPTYEQYF
TGTGCCAGCGCCGGGCCTACCTACGAGCAGTACTTC
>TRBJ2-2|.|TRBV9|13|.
CASSVRTTGELFF
TGTGCCAGCAGCGTCAGGACCACCGGGGAGCTGTTTTTT
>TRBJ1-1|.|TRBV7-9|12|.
CASSLLSTEAFF
TGTGCCAGCAGCTTACTCTCCACTGAAGCTTTCTTT
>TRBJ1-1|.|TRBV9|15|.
CASSPLGGFGTEAFF
TGTGCCAGCAGCCCCCTCGGGGGATTCGGGACTGAAGCTTTCTTT
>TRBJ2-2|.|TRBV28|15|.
CASSLLYGNTGELFF
TGTGCCAGCAGTTTATTGTATGGAAACACCGGGGAGCTGTTTTTT
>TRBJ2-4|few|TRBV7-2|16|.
CASSLGRSAGLNIQYF
TGTGCCAGCAGCTTAGGAAGGTCGGCGGGATTAAACATTCAGTACTTC
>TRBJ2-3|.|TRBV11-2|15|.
CASSLAWDSTDTQYF
TGTGCCAGCAGCTTAGCCTGGGATTCCACAGATACGCAGTATTTT
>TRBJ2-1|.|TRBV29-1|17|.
CSVEDIYGGGPYNEQFF
TGCAGCGTTGAAGATATATACGGGGGTGGACCCTACAATGAGCAGTTCTTC
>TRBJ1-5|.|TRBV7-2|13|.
CASSLKDLQPQHF
TGTGCCAGCAGCCTAAAAGACCTTCAGCCCCAGCATTTT